Listed here is a single T cell receptor (beta chain). The table came from immunoSEQ multiplex PCR; TCRdb's copy has only in-frame clones and leaves some out. This table holds around 75,000 clones, about 87% found once. The data stem from a study of control samples from healthy donors and cancer patients. The specimen sequenced was blood. This sequence was found in a man aged 50 or older in good health.

Written as DNA, the CDR3 is TGTGCCAGCAGCCCGGGGCCTAACTATGGCTACACCTTC. This encodes CASSPGPNYGYTF. The rearrangement uses TRBV12-3 or TRBV12-4 and TRBJ1-2; TRBD1 is a possible D gene (5 bases). The CDR3 spans 13 residues. The germline V and J ends were trimmed by 6 bases and 0 bases, with 8 bases remaining between them.